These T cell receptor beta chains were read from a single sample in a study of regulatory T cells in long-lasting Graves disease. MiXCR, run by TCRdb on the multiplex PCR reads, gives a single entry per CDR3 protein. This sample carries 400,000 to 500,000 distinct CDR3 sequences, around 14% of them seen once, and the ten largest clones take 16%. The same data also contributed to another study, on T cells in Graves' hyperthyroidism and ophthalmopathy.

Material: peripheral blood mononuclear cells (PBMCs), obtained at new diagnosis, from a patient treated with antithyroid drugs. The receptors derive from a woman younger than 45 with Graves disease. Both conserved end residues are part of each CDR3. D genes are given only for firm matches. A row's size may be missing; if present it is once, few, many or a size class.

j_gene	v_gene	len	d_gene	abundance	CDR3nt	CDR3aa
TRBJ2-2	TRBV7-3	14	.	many	TGTGCCAGCAGCTCAAGCTCCGGACGGGGGGAGCTGTTTTTT	CASSSSSGRGELFF
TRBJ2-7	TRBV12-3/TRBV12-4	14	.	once	TGTGCCAGCAGTCCAGACCCCGGGCTCCCCTGGCAGTACTTC	CASSPDPGLPWQYF
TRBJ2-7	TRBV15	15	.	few	TGTGCCACCAGCGTCGGATCAGGAAGTCCCTACGAGCAGTACTTC	CATSVGSGSPYEQYF
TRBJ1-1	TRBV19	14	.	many	TGTGCCAGTAGCCTACAAGGAATGGTCAGTGAAGCTTTCTTT	CASSLQGMVSEAFF
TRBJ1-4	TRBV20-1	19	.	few	TGCAGTGCTAGAGCTTCCCCCGGGGCAGGGCCTTTGCTTAATGAAAAACTGTTTTTT	CSARASPGAGPLLNEKLFF
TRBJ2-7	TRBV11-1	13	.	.	TGTGCCAGCAGCTCTGGACAGCACTACGAGCAGTACTTC	CASSSGQHYEQYF
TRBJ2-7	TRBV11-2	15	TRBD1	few	TGTGCCAGCACCCCCGAAGGGGGCGCAGGCTACGAGCAGTACTTC	CASTPEGGAGYEQYF
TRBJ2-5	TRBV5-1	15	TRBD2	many	TGCGCCAGCAGCTTGACGGCGGGAGGGCGAGAGACCCAGTACTTC	CASSLTAGGRETQYF
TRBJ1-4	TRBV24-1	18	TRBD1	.	TGTGCCACCAGTGAGTTGCAATGTTGTGACAGGGGGAATGAAAAACTGTTTTTT	CATSELQCCDRGNEKLFF
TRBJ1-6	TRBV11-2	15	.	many	TGTGCCAGCAGCTTGGTACAGGGCAGGGATTCACCCCTCCACTTT	CASSLVQGRDSPLHF
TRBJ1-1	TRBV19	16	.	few	TGTGCCAGTAGTCCTCCCCGGGGGCGCGGGAACACTGAAGCTTTCTTT	CASSPPRGRGNTEAFF
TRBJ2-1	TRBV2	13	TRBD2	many	TGTGCCAGCAGGCGGGGGGGGGCCGCTGAGCAGTTCTTC	CASRRGGAAEQFF
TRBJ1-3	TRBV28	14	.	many	TGTGCCAGCAGTTCCCAGGGACCTGGAAACACCATATATTTT	CASSSQGPGNTIYF
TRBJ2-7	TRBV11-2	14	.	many	TGTGCCAGCAGCTTAGGCGTGTCGAGGGGCGAGCAGTACTTC	CASSLGVSRGEQYF
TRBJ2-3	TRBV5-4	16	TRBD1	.	TGTGCCAGCAGCTCATACAGGGGGATGGGCACAGATACGCAGTATTTT	CASSSYRGMGTDTQYF
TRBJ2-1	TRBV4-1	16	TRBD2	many	TGCGCCAGCAGCCAAGTGACTAGCGGGACCTACAATGAGCAGTTCTTC	CASSQVTSGTYNEQFF
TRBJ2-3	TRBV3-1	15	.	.	TGTGCCAGCAGCCGCGGGACAGTTAGCACAGATACGCAGTATTTT	CASSRGTVSTDTQYF
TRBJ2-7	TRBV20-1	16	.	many	TGCAGTGCTAGAGATTCGGGCGGGTCCCTCCCCTACGAGCAGTACTTC	CSARDSGGSLPYEQYF
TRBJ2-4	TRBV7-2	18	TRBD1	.	TGTGCCAGCAGCCTCCACGGGACAGGGGACGTAGCCAAAAGCATTCAGTACTTC	CASSLHGTGDVAKSIQYF
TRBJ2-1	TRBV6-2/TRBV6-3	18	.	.	TGTGCCAGCAGTCCCGGCGGGGCGCCAGGAGGGCCCTACAATGAGCAGTTCTTC	CASSPGGAPGGPYNEQFF
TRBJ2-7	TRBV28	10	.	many	TGTGCCAGCAGCAAAACCCGACAGTACTTC	CASSKTRQYF
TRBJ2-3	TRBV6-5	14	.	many	TGTGCCAGCAGTTACCGGCGCAGCACAGATACGCAGTATTTT	CASSYRRSTDTQYF
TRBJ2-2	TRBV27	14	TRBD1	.	TGTGCCAGCAAGGGGGACAGTTTCTTCGGGGAGCTGTTTTTT	CASKGDSFFGELFF
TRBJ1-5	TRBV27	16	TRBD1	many	TGTGCCAGCAGTCCACGGACAGGGGTAAGCAATCAGCCCCAGCATTTT	CASSPRTGVSNQPQHF
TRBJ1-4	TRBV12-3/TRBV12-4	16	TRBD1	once	TGTGCCAGCACCCCGGGACAGGGGGCTCTGAAGGAAAAACTGTTTTTT	CASTPGQGALKEKLFF
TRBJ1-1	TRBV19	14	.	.	TGTGCCAGTAGTATAGGAAGAGGGGACACTGAAGCTTTCTTT	CASSIGRGDTEAFF
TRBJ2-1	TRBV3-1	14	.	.	TGTGCCAGCAGCCCGCTAAAGGGACCTAATGAGCAGTTCTTC	CASSPLKGPNEQFF
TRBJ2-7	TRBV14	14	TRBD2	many	TGTGCCAGCAGCCGAGCGGGAGGGTGGTACGAGCAGTACTTC	CASSRAGGWYEQYF
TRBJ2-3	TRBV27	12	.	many	TGTGCCAGCAGTCCCCAAAGAGATACGCAGTATTTT	CASSPQRDTQYF
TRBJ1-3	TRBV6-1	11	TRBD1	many	TGTGCCAGTACTCTCGACAGGGCTGTTTATTTT	CASTLDRAVYF
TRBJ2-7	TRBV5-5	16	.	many	TGTGCCAGCAGCTTTGTGGCAGGCGACTACCCCTACGAGCAGTACTTC	CASSFVAGDYPYEQYF
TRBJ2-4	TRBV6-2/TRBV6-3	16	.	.	TGTGCCAGCAGTTCCCTTGGGACGATAGCCAAAAACATTCAGTACTTC	CASSSLGTIAKNIQYF
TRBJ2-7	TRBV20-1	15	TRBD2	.	TGCAGTGCTAGAGATAGCAGCGGGGGTTCCTACGAGCAGTACTTC	CSARDSSGGSYEQYF
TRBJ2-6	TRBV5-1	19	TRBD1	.	TGCGCCAGCAGCTTGGTTGGGACAGGGCCTTTCTCTGGGGCCAACGTCCTGACTTTC	CASSLVGTGPFSGANVLTF
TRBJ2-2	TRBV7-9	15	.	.	TGTGCCAGCAGCTTTTCGCCAATTCTCACCGGGGAGCTGTTTTTT	CASSFSPILTGELFF
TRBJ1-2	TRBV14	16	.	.	TGTGCCAGCAGCCTCGTCACTGGAGGGGGAATCTATGGCTACACCTTC	CASSLVTGGGIYGYTF
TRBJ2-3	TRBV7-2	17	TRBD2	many	TGTGCCAGCAGCTTAGGGGGGACTAGCGGGAGGGGAAATACGCAGTATTTT	CASSLGGTSGRGNTQYF
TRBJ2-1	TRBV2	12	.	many	TGTGCCAGCACCGGGACCCCCGATGGGCAGTTCTTC	CASTGTPDGQFF
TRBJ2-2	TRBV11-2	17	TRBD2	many	TGTGCCAGCAGCTTAGATACGGATAGCGGGAGGGTCGGGGAGCTGTTTTTT	CASSLDTDSGRVGELFF
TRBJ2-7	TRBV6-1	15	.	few	TGTGCCAGCAGCCCCACGGGATTAAGCTCCTACGAGCAGTACTTC	CASSPTGLSSYEQYF
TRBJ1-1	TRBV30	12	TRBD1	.	TGTGCCTCGGGACAGGCCTACACTGAAGCTTTCTTT	CASGQAYTEAFF
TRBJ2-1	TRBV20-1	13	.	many	TGCAGTGCTAGTATGCCAACCTCTAATGAGCAGTTCTTC	CSASMPTSNEQFF
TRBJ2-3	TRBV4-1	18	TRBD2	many	TGCGCCAGCAGCCAAGTCGGGAGCGGGAGGGCCGGCACAGATACGCAGTATTTT	CASSQVGSGRAGTDTQYF
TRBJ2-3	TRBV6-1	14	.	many	TGTGCCAGCAGAAGGAGGGCTAGCACAGATACGCAGTATTTT	CASRRRASTDTQYF
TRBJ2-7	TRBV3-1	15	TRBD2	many	TGTGCCAGCAGCCAAGATCTCCCCAGCGGGAGCGAGCAGTACTTC	CASSQDLPSGSEQYF
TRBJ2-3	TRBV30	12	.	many	TGTGCCTGGAGTGTAAACGGTGATACGCAGTATTTT	CAWSVNGDTQYF
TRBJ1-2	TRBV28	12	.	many	TGTGCCAGCGTTAACGGGGTTTATGGCTACACCTTC	CASVNGVYGYTF
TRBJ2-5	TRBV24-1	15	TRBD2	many	TGTGCCACCAGTGATGGGTCGGCGGGGGGGGAGACCCAGTACTTC	CATSDGSAGGETQYF
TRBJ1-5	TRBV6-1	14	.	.	TGTGCCAGCAGTGTTTGGCAGAATTATCAGCCCCAGCATTTT	CASSVWQNYQPQHF
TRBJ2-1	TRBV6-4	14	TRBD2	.	TGTGCCACAACTAGCGGGAGGGCCCCCAATGAGCAGTTCTTC	CATTSGRAPNEQFF
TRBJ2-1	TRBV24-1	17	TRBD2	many	TGTGCCACCAGTGATTTGGGGACTAGCGGGAGTAGGAATGAGCAGTTCTTC	CATSDLGTSGSRNEQFF
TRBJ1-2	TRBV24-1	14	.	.	TGTGCCACCAGCTTATCAGGGGTAGGGTATGGCTACACCTTC	CATSLSGVGYGYTF
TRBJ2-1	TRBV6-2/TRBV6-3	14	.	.	TGTGCCAGCAGCATCACGGTCGCCTACAATGAGCAGTTCTTC	CASSITVAYNEQFF
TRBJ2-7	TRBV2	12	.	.	TGTGCCAGCGCGTTCCAGGGGGGTGAGCAGTACTTC	CASAFQGGEQYF